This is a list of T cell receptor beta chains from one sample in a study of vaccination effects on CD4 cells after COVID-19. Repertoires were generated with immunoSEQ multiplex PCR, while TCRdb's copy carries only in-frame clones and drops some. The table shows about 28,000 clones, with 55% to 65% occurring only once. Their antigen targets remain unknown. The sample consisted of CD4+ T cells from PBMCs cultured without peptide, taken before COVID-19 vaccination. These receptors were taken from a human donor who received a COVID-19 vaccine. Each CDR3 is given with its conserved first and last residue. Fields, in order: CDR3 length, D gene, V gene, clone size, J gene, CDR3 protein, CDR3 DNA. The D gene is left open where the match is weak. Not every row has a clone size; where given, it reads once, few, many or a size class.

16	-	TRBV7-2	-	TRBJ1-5	CASSLVGGASNQPQHF	TGTGCCAGCAGCTTAGTGGGGGGGGCTAGCAATCAGCCCCAGCATTTT
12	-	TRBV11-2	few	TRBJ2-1	CASSPSTGVQFF	TGTGCCAGCAGCCCCTCGACCGGGGTGCAGTTCTTC
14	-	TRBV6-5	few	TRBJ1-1	CASSYRVGLTEAFF	TGTGCCAGCAGTTACAGGGTTGGGTTAACTGAAGCTTTCTTT
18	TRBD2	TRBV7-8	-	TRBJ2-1	CASSLDGGSPASYNEQFF	TGTGCCAGCAGCTTAGACGGGGGGTCTCCGGCCTCCTACAATGAGCAGTTCTTC
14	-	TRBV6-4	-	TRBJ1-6	CASSISPGGSPLHF	TGTGCCAGCAGCATCTCGCCGGGGGGCTCACCCCTCCACTTT
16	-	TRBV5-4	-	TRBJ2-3	CASSSYRDIGTDTQYF	TGTGCCAGCAGCTCTTACAGGGATATAGGCACAGATACGCAGTATTTT
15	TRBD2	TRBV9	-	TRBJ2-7	CASSVSSGSTYEQYF	TGTGCCAGCAGCGTATCTAGCGGGAGTACCTACGAGCAGTACTTC
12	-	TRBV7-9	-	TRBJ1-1	CASSLDQGRAFF	TGTGCCAGCAGCCTCGACCAGGGGCGAGCTTTCTTT
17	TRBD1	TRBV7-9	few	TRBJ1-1	CASSDTMGQGQNTEAFF	TGTGCCAGCAGCGATACAATGGGACAGGGCCAAAACACTGAAGCTTTCTTT
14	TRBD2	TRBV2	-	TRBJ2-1	CASTRTSGIYEQFF	TGTGCCAGCACCCGGACTAGCGGGATCTATGAGCAGTTCTTC
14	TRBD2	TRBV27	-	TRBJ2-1	CASRSGSSTNEQFF	TGTGCCAGCAGGAGCGGGAGTTCTACGAATGAGCAGTTCTTC
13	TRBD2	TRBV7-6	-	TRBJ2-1	CASKMLAVHEQFF	TGTGCCAGCAAGATGCTAGCGGTGCATGAGCAGTTCTTC
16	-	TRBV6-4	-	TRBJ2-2	CASSDWRYPHTGELFF	TGTGCCAGCAGTGACTGGAGGTATCCCCACACCGGGGAGCTGTTTTTT
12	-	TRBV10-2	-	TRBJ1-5	CASSERDQPQHF	TGCGCCAGCAGTGAGCGGGATCAGCCCCAGCATTTT
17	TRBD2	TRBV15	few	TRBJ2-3	CATSRRLALLSTDTQYF	TGTGCCACCAGCAGACGACTAGCACTTCTAAGCACAGATACGCAGTATTTT
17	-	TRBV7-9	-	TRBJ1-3	CASSLARGASSGNTIYF	TGTGCCAGCAGCTTAGCGCGGGGGGCTAGCTCTGGAAACACCATATATTTT
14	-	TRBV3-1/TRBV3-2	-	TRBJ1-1	CASSFREGDTEAFF	TGTGCCAGCAGCTTCAGGGAAGGGGACACTGAAGCTTTCTTT
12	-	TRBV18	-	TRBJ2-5	CASSPIQETQYF	TGTGCCAGCTCACCAATCCAAGAGACCCAGTACTTC
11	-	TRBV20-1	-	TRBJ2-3	CSADSTDTQYF	TGCAGTGCCGACAGCACAGATACGCAGTATTTT
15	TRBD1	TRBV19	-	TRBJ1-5	CASSDRGQGNQPQHF	TGTGCCAGTAGTGACAGGGGGCAGGGGAATCAGCCCCAGCATTTT
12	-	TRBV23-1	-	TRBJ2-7	CASSPSSHEQYF	TGCGCCAGCAGTCCGTCGAGCCACGAGCAGTACTTC
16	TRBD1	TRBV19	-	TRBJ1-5	CASTTNPGGAYQPQHF	TGTGCCAGTACCACGAACCCAGGGGGCGCGTATCAGCCCCAGCATTTT
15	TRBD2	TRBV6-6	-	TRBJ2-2	CASSPGLKNTGELFF	TGTGCCAGCAGTCCGGGACTAAAGAACACCGGGGAGCTGTTTTTT
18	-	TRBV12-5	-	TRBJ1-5	CASGLVKRTEHSNQPQHF	TGTGCTAGTGGTTTGGTAAAGAGGACAGAACATAGCAATCAGCCCCAGCATTTT
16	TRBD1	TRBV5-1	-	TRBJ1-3	CASSPWDRVTGNTIYF	TGCGCCAGCAGCCCTTGGGACAGGGTGACCGGAAACACCATATATTTT
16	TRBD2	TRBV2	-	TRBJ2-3	CASSSDSGRAADTQYF	TGTGCCAGCAGTTCCGATAGCGGGAGGGCCGCAGATACGCAGTATTTT
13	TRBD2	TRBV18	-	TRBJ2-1	CASSRAGLEISFF	TGTGCCAGCTCACGGGCGGGACTAGAGATTTCGTTCTTC
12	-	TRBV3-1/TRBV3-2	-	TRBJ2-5	CASSQDRRTQYF	TGTGCCAGCAGCCAAGATCGCAGGACCCAGTACTTC
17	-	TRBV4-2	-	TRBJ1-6	CASSQDYGGRPNSPLHF	TGTGCCAGCAGCCAAGATTATGGTGGCCGGCCTAATTCACCCCTCCACTTT
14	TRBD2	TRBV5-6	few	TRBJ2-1	CASSLGRGWNEQFF	TGTGCCAGCAGCTTGGGGCGGGGGTGGAATGAGCAGTTCTTC
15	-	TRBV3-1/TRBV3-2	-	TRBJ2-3	CASSQVGGSTDTQYF	TGTGCCAGCAGCCAAGTGGGGGGATCCACAGATACGCAGTATTTT
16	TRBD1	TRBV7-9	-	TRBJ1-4	CASSRGTGGVGEKLFF	TGTGCCAGCAGCCGCGGGACAGGGGGCGTGGGTGAAAAACTGTTTTTT
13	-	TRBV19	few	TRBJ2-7	CASSRLQGDEQYF	TGTGCCAGTAGTAGATTACAGGGAGACGAGCAGTACTTC
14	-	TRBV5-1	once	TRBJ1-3	CASSLAGSGNTIYF	TGCGCCAGCAGCTTGGCGGGCTCTGGAAACACCATATATTTT
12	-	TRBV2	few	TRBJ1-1	CASQLRGPEAFF	TGTGCCAGCCAGTTGCGTGGCCCTGAAGCTTTCTTT
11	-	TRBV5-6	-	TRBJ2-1	CASSLNNEQFF	TGTGCCAGCAGCTTGAACAATGAGCAGTTCTTC
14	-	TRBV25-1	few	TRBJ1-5	CASSASAANQPQHF	TGTGCCAGCAGTGCTAGCGCAGCTAATCAGCCCCAGCATTTT
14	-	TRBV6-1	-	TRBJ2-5	CASSDRRYQETQYF	TGTGCCAGCAGTGATCGGAGGTACCAAGAGACCCAGTACTTC
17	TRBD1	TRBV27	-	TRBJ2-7	CASSLESPGQDSYEQYF	TGTGCCAGCAGTCTTGAATCACCGGGACAGGACTCCTACGAGCAGTACTTC
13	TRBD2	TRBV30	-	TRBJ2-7	CAWREAGGYEQYF	TGTGCCTGGAGGGAAGCGGGGGGTTACGAGCAGTACTTC
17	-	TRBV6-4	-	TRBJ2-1	CASSDSKGPIPYNEQFF	TGTGCCAGCAGTGACTCAAAGGGACCCATCCCCTACAATGAGCAGTTCTTC
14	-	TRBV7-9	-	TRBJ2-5	CASSRRVEGETQYF	TGTGCCAGCAGCCGAAGGGTCGAGGGAGAGACCCAGTACTTC
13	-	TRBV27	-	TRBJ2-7	CANRCDSTYEQYF	TGTGCCAACCGCTGCGACAGTACCTACGAGCAGTACTTC
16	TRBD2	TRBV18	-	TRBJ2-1	CASSPRLAGSYNEQFF	TGTGCCAGCTCACCACGACTAGCGGGCTCCTACAATGAGCAGTTCTTC
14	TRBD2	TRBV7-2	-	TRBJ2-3	CASSLVWSRGTQYF	TGTGCCAGCAGCTTAGTCTGGTCGCGGGGGACGCAGTATTTT
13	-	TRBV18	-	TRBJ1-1	CASSGTLNTEAFF	TGTGCCAGCTCTGGGACTTTGAACACTGAAGCTTTCTTT